The TCR beta chain under discussion was sequenced for a study of T-cell reconstitution after alpha-beta-depleted transplantation in children. Construction of the TCRbeta library involved unique molecular identifiers. TCRdb reprocessed the PCR reads via MiXCR and lists one record per CDR3 protein. Of about 20,000 distinct CDR3 sequences in the sample, roughly 13% are singletons; the top ten hold 35%. Overall study findings and caveats: A year post-transplant, T-cell counts and diversity derived mostly from newly produced T cells. Elevated TCRbeta diversity at day 60 was traced, in some patients, to surviving recipient T cells and thymic progenitors. Reportedly, alpha-beta T cells present about two months post-transplant originated from several hundred expanded clones of graft origin.

The germline V gene encodes CDR1 MNHNS and CDR2 SASEGT. CDR3 length equals 15 residues. V lost 7 bases and J 2 bases, leaving 18 bases between the germline ends. This clonotype has ten or more counts. Its specificity is unknown. The TCR sequence derives from a female patient between 2 and 15 years old who had a stem cell transplant for congenital amegakaryocytic thrombocytopenia, so the T cells may come from the graft donor. The source was PBMCs, mostly from graft donor cells, collected 60 days after TCRalphabeta/CD19-depleted stem cell transplant. This chain joins TRBV6-1 and TRBJ2-7; the D gene is possibly TRBD2 (5 bases). This chain's CDR3 is CASTAPGKGPYEQYF. The CDR3 nucleotides are TGTGCCAGCACCGCGCCGGGAAAGGGCCCCTACGAGCAGTACTTC.